Listed below are T cell receptor beta chains from one sample, sequenced in a study of graft-versus-host responses after intestinal transplantation. Using immunoSEQ multiplex PCR, the repertoire was profiled, and TCRdb retains in-frame clones only, with some absent. The sample records 90,000 or so clones, roughly 80% being singletons. No antigen has been assigned to these receptors. Sequencing used unstimulated CD4+ T cells sorted from spleen or lymph node cells, obtained before intestinal transplant. Receptor source: a human donor who received an intestinal transplant. The CDR3 runs from the conserved cysteine through the conserved F or W. D genes are given only for firm matches. Clone size is shown for a subset of rows, as once, few, many or a class of expanded clone.

CDR3: CATSMLQGFQETQYF; DNA: TGTGCCACCAGCATGCTACAGGGATTCCAAGAGACCCAGTACTTC; J: TRBJ2-5; D: .; V: TRBV15; size: .
CDR3: CASGTGFYEQYF; DNA: TGTGCCAGCGGGACAGGGTTCTACGAGCAGTACTTC; J: TRBJ2-7; D: TRBD1; V: TRBV6-5; size: many
CDR3: CASSQELVRFATNEKLFF; DNA: TGCGCCAGCAGCCAAGAACTCGTTCGCTTTGCAACTAATGAAAAACTGTTTTTT; J: TRBJ1-4; D: .; V: TRBV4-1; size: .
CDR3: CASSDRGGYQETQYF; DNA: TGTGCCAGCAGTGACAGGGGCGGCTACCAAGAGACCCAGTACTTC; J: TRBJ2-5; D: .; V: TRBV6-1; size: .
CDR3: CASSGTGGSIYSYEQYF; DNA: TGTGCCAGCAGCGGAACAGGGGGCTCTATTTATTCCTACGAGCAGTACTTC; J: TRBJ2-7; D: TRBD1; V: TRBV2; size: .
CDR3: CSFLGVGTGRGQETQYF; DNA: TGCAGCTTCTTGGGTGTCGGAACAGGGAGAGGCCAAGAGACCCAGTACTTC; J: TRBJ2-5; D: .; V: TRBV29-1; size: .
CDR3: CASSRRDGGNTEAFF; DNA: TGTGCCAGCAGCCGGAGAGACGGGGGGAACACTGAAGCTTTCTTT; J: TRBJ1-1; D: .; V: TRBV7-9; size: .
CDR3: CASSRAGDPTGELFF; DNA: TGCGCCAGCAGTAGGGCAGGGGACCCCACCGGGGAGCTGTTTTTT; J: TRBJ2-2; D: .; V: TRBV5-1; size: .
CDR3: CASSLPGSYEQYF; DNA: TGTGCCAGCAGTCTCCCAGGTTCCTACGAGCAGTACTTC; J: TRBJ2-7; D: .; V: TRBV6-5; size: .
CDR3: CASSSPTGYNEKLFF; DNA: TGTGCCAGCAGTTCCCCGACAGGATATAATGAAAAACTGTTTTTT; J: TRBJ1-4; D: .; V: TRBV28; size: .
CDR3: CASRRTGGAPYNSPLHF; DNA: TGTGCCAGCAGGCGGACAGGGGGCGCGCCCTATAATTCACCCCTCCACTTT; J: TRBJ1-6; D: TRBD1; V: TRBV2; size: once
CDR3: CASTAEDSTYEQYF; DNA: TGTGCCAGCACCGCAGAGGACTCAACCTACGAGCAGTACTTC; J: TRBJ2-7; D: .; V: TRBV6-5; size: .
CDR3: CASRGGPEVRDTQYF; DNA: TGCGCCAGTCGGGGGGGGCCAGAGGTCCGAGATACGCAGTATTTT; J: TRBJ2-3; D: TRBD2; V: TRBV5-1; size: few
CDR3: CASSVVGGNTEAFF; DNA: TGTGCCAGCAGCGTAGTTGGAGGGAACACTGAAGCTTTCTTT; J: TRBJ1-1; D: .; V: TRBV9; size: .
CDR3: CASSDPEERDSNQPQHF; DNA: TGTGCCAGCAGTGACCCCGAGGAGAGGGATAGCAATCAGCCCCAGCATTTT; J: TRBJ1-5; D: .; V: TRBV6-4; size: .
CDR3: CASSPDYNEQFF; DNA: TGTGCCAGCAGTCCAGATTACAATGAGCAGTTCTTC; J: TRBJ2-1; D: .; V: TRBV6-1; size: few
CDR3: CASSFIGETQYF; DNA: TGTGCCAGCAGCTTCATCGGAGAGACCCAGTACTTC; J: TRBJ2-5; D: .; V: TRBV11-1; size: .
CDR3: CASSFGQGGTGELFF; DNA: TGTGCCAGCAGTTTCGGACAGGGAGGCACCGGGGAGCTGTTTTTT; J: TRBJ2-2; D: TRBD1; V: TRBV6-5; size: few
CDR3: CAISESGTEQFF; DNA: TGTGCCATCAGTGAGTCGGGGACAGAGCAGTTCTTC; J: TRBJ2-1; D: .; V: TRBV10-3; size: .
CDR3: CASSYSGSSTDTQYF; DNA: TGTGCCAGCAGTTACTCGGGCTCCAGCACAGATACGCAGTATTTT; J: TRBJ2-3; D: .; V: TRBV6-6; size: once
CDR3: CASSQYYNQPQHF; DNA: TGCGCCAGCAGTCAGTACTACAATCAGCCCCAGCATTTT; J: TRBJ1-5; D: .; V: TRBV10-2; size: .
CDR3: CASSSRPAEEYEQYF; DNA: TGTGCCAGCAGCTCACGACCCGCGGAGGAGTACGAGCAGTACTTC; J: TRBJ2-7; D: .; V: TRBV7-3; size: .
CDR3: CASRATGGSTEAFF; DNA: TGTGCCAGCAGAGCGACAGGAGGTAGCACTGAAGCTTTCTTT; J: TRBJ1-1; D: .; V: TRBV2; size: few
CDR3: CASSFKGPGAGELFF; DNA: TGTGCCAGCAGCTTTAAAGGCCCGGGGGCCGGGGAGCTGTTTTTT; J: TRBJ2-2; D: .; V: TRBV7-2; size: few
CDR3: CASVSGQNTGELFF; DNA: TGTGCCAGTGTTTCGGGACAGAACACCGGGGAGCTGTTTTTT; J: TRBJ2-2; D: .; V: TRBV28; size: .
CDR3: CASSSRESYNEQFF; DNA: TGTGCCAGCAGCTCAAGGGAGTCCTACAATGAGCAGTTCTTC; J: TRBJ2-1; D: .; V: TRBV7-9; size: .
CDR3: CTSSQAADTQYF; DNA: TGCACCAGCAGCCAAGCGGCAGATACGCAGTATTTT; J: TRBJ2-3; D: .; V: TRBV1; size: .
CDR3: CASRPRGYGNTIYF; DNA: TGTGCCAGCAGGCCCAGGGGGTATGGAAACACCATATATTTT; J: TRBJ1-3; D: TRBD1; V: TRBV28; size: few
CDR3: CASRQTGDNQPQHF; DNA: TGTGCCAGCAGACAGACAGGGGACAATCAGCCCCAGCATTTT; J: TRBJ1-5; D: TRBD1; V: TRBV7-9; size: .
CDR3: CSVDKSGQETQYF; DNA: TGCAGCGTTGATAAGTCAGGCCAAGAGACCCAGTACTTC; J: TRBJ2-5; D: .; V: TRBV29-1; size: .
CDR3: CAISELSSYNEQFF; DNA: TGTGCCATCAGTGAGTTGAGCTCCTACAATGAGCAGTTCTTC; J: TRBJ2-1; D: .; V: TRBV10-3; size: .
CDR3: CASKQGGSGNTIYF; DNA: TGCGCCAGTAAACAGGGGGGCTCTGGAAACACCATATATTTT; J: TRBJ1-3; D: TRBD1; V: TRBV5-1; size: .
CDR3: CAWDATVPGYEQYF; DNA: TGTGCCTGGGATGCGACAGTACCCGGGTACGAGCAGTACTTC; J: TRBJ2-7; D: .; V: TRBV30; size: few
CDR3: CASSVPRSGGAGTDTQYF; DNA: TGTGCCAGCAGCGTACCTCGAAGCGGGGGGGCCGGCACAGATACGCAGTATTTT; J: TRBJ2-3; D: TRBD2; V: TRBV7-8; size: .
CDR3: CASSAARGQVSSPLHF; DNA: TGTGCCAGCAGTGCAGCGCGGGGACAGGTGTCTTCACCCCTCCACTTT; J: TRBJ1-6; D: TRBD1; V: TRBV2; size: .
CDR3: CASSSRTGIYGYTF; DNA: TGTGCCAGCAGCTCTAGGACAGGGATCTATGGCTACACCTTC; J: TRBJ1-2; D: TRBD1; V: TRBV5-4; size: .
CDR3: CASSPGPGRGTEAFF; DNA: TGTGCCAGTAGTCCTGGGCCGGGCAGGGGCACTGAAGCTTTCTTT; J: TRBJ1-1; D: .; V: TRBV19; size: once
CDR3: CASRHTYEQYF; DNA: TGTGCCAGCAGACACACCTACGAGCAGTACTTC; J: TRBJ2-7; D: .; V: TRBV28; size: .
CDR3: CASSKAPSGGQNTGELFF; DNA: TGTGCCAGCAGCAAAGCCCCTAGCGGGGGGCAGAACACCGGGGAGCTGTTTTTT; J: TRBJ2-2; D: .; V: TRBV21-1; size: .
CDR3: CASSPRTVQETQYF; DNA: TGCGCCAGCAGCCCTCGGACAGTACAAGAGACCCAGTACTTC; J: TRBJ2-5; D: .; V: TRBV5-1; size: .
CDR3: CASSLVGMGGTEAFF; DNA: TGTGCCAGCAGCTTAGTGGGGATGGGAGGGACCGAAGCTTTCTTT; J: TRBJ1-1; D: .; V: TRBV7-2; size: few
CDR3: CASSVAALAGVSYNEQFF; DNA: TGTGCCAGCAGCGTAGCTGCCCTAGCGGGAGTCTCCTACAATGAGCAGTTCTTC; J: TRBJ2-1; D: TRBD2; V: TRBV9; size: .
CDR3: CATSIGRFLSGNTIYF; DNA: TGTGCCACCAGCATCGGCAGGTTCCTTTCTGGAAACACCATATATTTT; J: TRBJ1-3; D: .; V: TRBV15; size: .
CDR3: CASSLDRGREKLFF; DNA: TGTGCCAGCAGCTTGGACAGGGGACGTGAAAAACTGTTTTTT; J: TRBJ1-4; D: TRBD1; V: TRBV5-4; size: .